Described below is a single T cell receptor (beta chain) sequence and its context. This clonotype has a count of ten or more. No cognate antigen has been identified for it. Base quality data are lacking; no much larger clone is found one base away. Libraries of naive CD8 T cells were built from anywhere between about 19,000 and 1,000,000 sorted cells, with 10%, 30% or 50% of the purified RNA used. On a BD FACSAria II, naive CD8 T cells were FACS-sorted as CD8+CD4-CCR7+CD45RA+ and collected into RLT Plus buffer. Ten to eleven TCR copies' worth of Jurkat RNA were spiked into about 19,000-1,000,000 naive CD8 T cell samples to test detection sensitivity. CD8 T cells were enriched using RosetteSep CD8+ T Cell Enrichment Cocktail and Ficoll-Paque, and the enriched cells then underwent ACK red cell lysis. This entry comes from a study of molecular identifiers for immune sequencing clone quantification (dated by TCRdb to the late 2010s). Broadly, across the study: For a replicate experiment, RNA from roughly 20,000 or 100,000 naive CD8 T cells was divided into five aliquots, and four of the five aliquots were sequenced. This methods study used CD8 T cells to benchmark TCR RNA copy counting and molecular-identifier clustering-based TCR repertoire sequencing (MIDCIRS).

The method behind the library was PCR. TCRdb shows the sequencer as NextSeq 500. Bulk TCR libraries were generated as previously described, with the TCR primers listed in Table S5 used. The Qiagen AllPrep DNA/RNA kit was used to purify total RNA. Before any analysis, reads coming from multiple sequencing runs of the same library were combined into one pool. Processing in the source paper ran as follows. Reads were retained only if the reads had an exact TCR constant sequence, and the retained reads were trimmed to 150 nt and grouped according to their 12-nt molecular barcodes. Reads within each barcode group were sub-clustered using a 15% Levenshtein threshold, and quality-weighted consensus sequences were constructed for each RNA molecule. Non-functional sequences were discarded, and so were lower-count sequences lying one edit away from another sequence. Based on a fit of two negative binomial distributions, barcode sub-clusters having less than 20% of the maximum read count were discarded. TCRdb applied fastp at Q25 and MiXCR to the public reads, then kept only in-frame beta chains. Under each unique CDR3 protein, matching rows form one entry showing the most common genes and DNA. Here the V and J calls rest on TCRdb's processing, not on the authors' analysis. The sample has some 580,000 distinct CDR3 sequences on record, roughly 25% of them singletons. The leading ten clones occupy approximately 0.75% of the sample.

After removal of 5 bases from V and 6 bases from J, the junction retains 5 bases not matched to a gene. The CDR3 spans 15 residues, from the cysteine through the phenylalanine. CDR3 DNA only is kept here, 45 bases in frame from base 1. From a lookup of the germline V gene, CDR1 and CDR2 are SGHTA and FQGNSA. The paper's findings and limits, for the study overall: About three recovered TCR RNA copies per cell were obtained by modeling, versus about 9.7 by digital PCR, implying a capture efficiency of about 30%. Naive libraries contained spiked-in Jurkat TCR RNA (around ten copies' worth), which is not part of the donor repertoire. When barcode sub-clustering was not used, chimeric consensus sequences inflated TCR diversity, with chimeras reaching as high as 47%. Spiked-in Jurkat TCR RNA equal to a single cell's worth was reported to be detectable even within 1,100,000 naive CD8 T cells. Highly expanded clone sizes could be underestimated if identical TCR molecules share a barcode. In CMV-specific effector cells, over 97% of molecules were held by clones above 20 RNA copies, whereas under 1% of molecules were held by such clones in naive cells.

The chain is made from TRBV7-2 and TRBJ2-1; TRBD2 lines up with 12 middle nucleotides. The sequence was obtained from a human donor in good health. Some libraries in this study had Jurkat cell RNA spiked in. Sequences were obtained from naive CD8+ T cells from blood, with Jurkat cell RNA spiked in. The meaning of the sample's cell subset or site label: FACS-sorted CD8+CD4-CCR7+CD45RA+ naive T cells. The DNA sequence is given as TGTGCCAGCAGCCCACTACTAGCGGGGGGCAATGAGCAGTTCTTC. Translated, it gives CASSPLLAGGNEQFF.